These 21 T cell receptor beta chains share one sample of origin, sequenced in a study of T cell repertoires in aging, cancer and after chemotherapy. Peripheral blood genomic DNA, not sorted cells or RNA, was the template. A mixed TRB-A/B primer pool amplified rearranged TRB by multiplex touch-down PCR. TCRdb independently ran MiXCR on the multiplex PCR reads; one entry per CDR3 protein. The data show 2,100 or so distinct CDR3 sequences, just under 20% seen once. Sequencing used blood. These receptors came from a human donor with a solid tumor.

CDR3 nucleotide sequence: TGTGCCAGCAGCTTGAATATAGGGGGCGCGGATGGCTACACCTTC. The encoded protein is CASSLNIGGADGYTF. The chain carries TRBV5-5 and TRBJ1-2; 7 bases are a match to TRBD1. V dropped 1 base and J dropped 6; count of bases not matched to a gene: 9. The CDR3 spans 15 residues. Per germline, CDR1 SGHKS and CDR2 YYEKEE (reference sequence).

The V call is TRBV29-1, the J call TRBJ1-2; the match to TRBD1 covers 8 bases. This CDR3 spans 13 amino acids. Unmatched junction bases numbered 9, after V lost 8 bases and J lost 4 bases. CDR1 and CDR2 from the germline V gene are SQVTM and ANQGSEA. CDR3 amino acids: CSSSGQASYGYTF. The CDR3 DNA reads TGCAGCTCATCGGGACAGGCATCCTATGGCTACACCTTC.

Only a few counts were recorded for this clonotype. The gene calls are TRBV27 and TRBJ1-5, with D possibly being TRBD1 (6 bases). This CDR3 is 17 amino acids long. Looked up from germline, CDR1 is MNHEY and CDR2 is SMNVEV (reference sequence). Trimming stripped 5 bases from V and 0 bases from J, with 17 bases between. The CDR3 sequence is CASSRTTGLYSNQPQHF. Written as DNA, the CDR3 is TGTGCCAGCAGTCGGACCACAGGGTTATATAGCAATCAGCCCCAGCATTTT.

This clonotype is classed as large (0.1 to 1%). The genes are TRBV29-1 and TRBJ2-1, with 9 bases identical to TRBD1. CDR3 length equals 14 residues. J gave up 5 bases and V 3 bases, and 5 bases lay outside the gene matches. From germline, CDR1 is SQVTM and CDR2 ANQGSEA. Written as DNA, the CDR3 is TGCAGCGTTGAGGGGGACAGGGCGGACAATGAGCAGTTCTTC. It encodes CSVEGDRADNEQFF.

A few counts support this clonotype. The rearrangement joins TRBV28 to TRBJ1-4, with D hard to call. V gave up 6 bases and J gave up 3 bases, with 17 bases separating them. CDR3 length: 16 residues. Germline V gene data show CDR1 as MDHEN and CDR2 as SYDVKM. The CDR3: CASRTFGEGANEKLFF. The CDR3 coding sequence is TGTGCCAGCAGAACCTTTGGGGAGGGAGCTAATGAAAAACTGTTTTTT.

Within the sample, this clonotype is medium-sized (0.01 to 0.1%). This chain links TRBV20-1 with TRBJ2-2, with D perhaps matching TRBD2 (6 bases). The germline V gene encodes CDR1 DFQATT and CDR2 SNEGSKA (reference sequence). V was shortened by 6 bases and J by 7 bases, with 9 bases between the two germline ends. This CDR3 is 11 amino acids long. CDR3 nucleotides: TGCAGTGCACAGACTAGCGGGGAGCTGTTTTTT. Encoded protein: CSAQTSGELFF.

By sample fraction, this clonotype is medium-sized (0.01 to 0.1%). The chain couples TRBV5-5 to TRBJ1-1; possibly TRBD1 for D (6 bases). CDR1 is SGHKS, CDR2 YYEKEE, per germline (reference sequence). The CDR3 is made up of 17 amino acids. Trimming shortened V by 0 bases and J by 5 bases, and 20 bases separated the two germline ends. For the CDR3, the DNA is TGTGCCAGCAGCTTGGGCTGGCCCTGGGAGGGGGGAACTGAAGCTTTCTTT. Its protein product is CASSLGWPWEGGTEAFF.

In this sample, this clonotype is medium-sized (0.01 to 0.1%). The chain links TRBV19 to TRBJ1-4, with 8 bases fitting TRBD1. Germline V gene lookup returns CDR1 LNHDA and CDR2 SQIVND (reference sequence). The trim removed 4 bases at V and 6 bases at J, leaving 7 bases unmatched. The CDR3 is made up of 15 amino acids. CDR3 sequence reads: CASSRLDRADEKLFF. CDR3 sequence (DNA): TGTGCCAGTAGTAGACTGGACAGGGCAGATGAAAAACTGTTTTTT.

This clonotype rates as medium-sized. The chain joins TRBV5-4 to TRBJ2-7, with D possibly being TRBD1 (5 bases). The CDR3 has 12 amino acids. With 3 bases removed from V and 6 bases from J, the gap between germline ends came to 10 bases. Germline loops: CDR1 SGHNT, CDR2 YYREEE (reference sequence). The CDR3, as DNA: TGTGCCAGCAGCTCAGGGAATGGCGAGCAGTACGTC. Protein product: CASSSGNGEQYV.

In the case of this clonotype: Germline is not matched at one junction end, which may reflect a read error. Here the CDR3 reads CASSSGQEVRETQYF. Written as DNA, the CDR3 is TGTGCCAGCAGTAGTGGACAGGAGGTTCGAGAGACCCAGTACTTC. This chain connects TRBV10-3 to TRBJ2-5; 7 bases match TRBD1. This CDR3 contains 15 residues. Germline CDR1 reads ENHRY; CDR2 reads SYGVKD.

Sample share makes this clonotype medium-sized. This chain uses TRBV7-9 with TRBJ1-2; a possible D gene is TRBD1 (5 bases). Germline values: CDR1 SEHNR, CDR2 FQNEAQ (reference sequence). This CDR3 has 15 residues. V lost 2 bases to trimming and J lost 6 bases, with 16 bases between them. The CDR3 spells CASSLPGSTENGYTF. In nucleotides, the CDR3 is TGTGCCAGCAGCTTACCAGGGAGCACGGAGAATGGCTACACCTTC.

The rearrangement joins TRBV5-1 to TRBJ2-1; D not certain. In germline, CDR1 is SGHRS, CDR2 YFSETQ. The CDR3 is made up of 12 amino acids. Trimming shortened V by 0 bases and J by 8 bases, and 6 bases separated the two germline ends. The CDR3, as DNA: TGCGCCAGCAGCTTGGTTAGGGATGAGCAGTTCTTC. The encoded protein is CASSLVRDEQFF.

The chain carries TRBV10-3 and TRBJ2-1, with 8 nucleotides matching TRBD2. CDR1 and CDR2 (germline): ENHRY, SYGVKD. This CDR3 spans 14 amino acids. V shed 4 bases, J shed 6 bases, and the junction held 5 bases outside the gene matches. In nucleotides, the CDR3 is TGTGCCATCAGTGCCGGGGGGGCAGGCAATGAGCAGTTCTTC. Its translation: CAISAGGAGNEQFF.

By proportion, this clonotype is medium-sized (0.01 to 0.1%). V gene TRBV5-1 combines with J gene TRBJ2-3, with D tentatively TRBD2 (5 bases). CDR1 SGHRS and CDR2 YFSETQ come from the germline V gene. This CDR3 is 16 amino acids long. V was clipped by 3 bases and J by 0 bases, with 14 bases between them. The chain's CDR3 is CASSSADGGSTDTQYF. CDR3 DNA: TGCGCCAGCAGCTCAGCGGACGGTGGAAGCACAGATACGCAGTATTTT.

By its share, this clonotype is medium-sized (0.01 to 0.1%). This chain links TRBV20-1 with TRBJ1-5; no clear D. This CDR3 is built from 16 residues. V lost 3 bases to trimming and J lost 0 bases, with 15 bases between them. Germline V lookup: CDR1 DFQATT, CDR2 SNEGSKA (reference sequence). This chain's CDR3 is CSASTAFSHSNQPQHF. In DNA, the CDR3 is TGCAGTGCTAGTACGGCCTTCAGCCATAGCAATCAGCCCCAGCATTTT.

This clonotype was seen only once. The V gene is TRBV5-4, the J gene TRBJ1-2, with 7 bases fitting TRBD1. Losses at the gene ends were 5 bases for V and 4 bases for J; bases not matched to a gene: 8. The CDR3 runs 14 residues. Germline values: CDR1 SGHNT, CDR2 YYREEE (reference sequence). The CDR3 region has the DNA TGTGCCAGCAGATCCGGACAGGCATCCTATGGCTACACCTTC. Translated, it gives CASRSGQASYGYTF. The variable domain in full, completed from reference TRBV5-4 and TRBJ1-2, reads ETGVTQSPTHLIKTRGQQVTLRCSSQSGHNTVSWYQQALGQGPQFIFQYYREEENGRGNFPPRFSGLQFPNYSSELNVNALELDDSALYLCASRSGQASYGYTFGSGTRLTVV.

The chain uses TRBV15 and TRBJ2-1; 8 bases agree with TRBD2. CDR3 length equals 16 residues. The V segment lost 5 bases and the J segment 5 bases; nucleotides outside the gene matches: 11. CDR1 is LNHNV and CDR2 is YYDKDF in the germline V gene (reference sequence). The CDR3 loop is CATSVLSGEGHNEQFF. CDR3 sequence (DNA): TGTGCCACCAGCGTCCTTAGCGGGGAAGGTCACAATGAGCAGTTCTTC.

This clonotype qualifies as medium-sized (0.01 to 0.1%). The J gene is TRBJ2-3, the V gene TRBV10-1, with TRBD1 matching 9 bases. With 3 bases clipped from V and 5 bases from J, the junction kept 6 bases outside the gene matches. Germline V gene sequence: CDR1 WNHNN, CDR2 SYGVQD (reference sequence). This CDR3 spans 15 amino acids. Here the CDR3 reads CASSENRGPGDTQYF. DNA for the CDR3: TGCGCCAGCAGTGAAAACAGGGGGCCTGGAGATACGCAGTATTTT.

In nucleotides, the CDR3 is TGCGCCAGCAGCCCTGCTGGCAGCGGGACAGGGTTAGGCAATGAGCAGTTCTTC. This gives the protein CASSPAGSGTGLGNEQFF. The chain links TRBV5-1 to TRBJ2-1; 9 bases are a match to TRBD1. The CDR3 consists of 18 residues. Germline lookup yields CDR1 SGHRS and CDR2 YFSETQ. V lost 4 bases to trimming and J lost 6 bases; unmatched junction nucleotides: 17.

V is TRBV7-9 and J is TRBJ2-3; TRBD2 matches at 8 bases. CDR1 SEHNR and CDR2 FQNEAQ come from the germline V gene (reference sequence). CDR3 size: 15 residues. V dropped 1 base and J dropped 5; count of bases not matched to a gene: 5. CDR3 protein: CASSLVPGGIDTQYF. The CDR3 DNA reads TGTGCCAGCAGCTTAGTCCCGGGGGGGATAGATACGCAGTATTTT.

This chain links TRBV12-3 or TRBV12-4 with TRBJ2-1; 9 nucleotides line up with TRBD1. TRBJ2-7 matches the DNA end more closely, so the J call is doubtful. The CDR3 has 13 residues. The CDR3 region is CASRGTGMNEQYF. In DNA form, the CDR3 reads TGTGCCAGCAGGGGGACAGGGATGAACGAGCAGTACTTC.